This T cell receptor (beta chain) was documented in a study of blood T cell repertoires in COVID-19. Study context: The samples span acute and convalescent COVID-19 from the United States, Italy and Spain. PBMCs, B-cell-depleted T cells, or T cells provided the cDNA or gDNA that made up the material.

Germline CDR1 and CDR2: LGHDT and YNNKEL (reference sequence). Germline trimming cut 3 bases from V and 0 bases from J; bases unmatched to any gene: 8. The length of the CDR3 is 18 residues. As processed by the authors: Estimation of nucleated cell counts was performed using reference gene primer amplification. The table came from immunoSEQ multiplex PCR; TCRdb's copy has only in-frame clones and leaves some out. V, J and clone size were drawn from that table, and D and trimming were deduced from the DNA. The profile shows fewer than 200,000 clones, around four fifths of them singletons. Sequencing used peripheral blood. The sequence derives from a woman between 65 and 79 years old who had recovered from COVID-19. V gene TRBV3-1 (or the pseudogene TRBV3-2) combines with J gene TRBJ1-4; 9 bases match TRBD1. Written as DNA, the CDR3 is TGTGCCAGCAGCCACTACAGGGGGCGACCCTCAACTAATGAAAAACTGTTTTTT. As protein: CASSHYRGRPSTNEKLFF.